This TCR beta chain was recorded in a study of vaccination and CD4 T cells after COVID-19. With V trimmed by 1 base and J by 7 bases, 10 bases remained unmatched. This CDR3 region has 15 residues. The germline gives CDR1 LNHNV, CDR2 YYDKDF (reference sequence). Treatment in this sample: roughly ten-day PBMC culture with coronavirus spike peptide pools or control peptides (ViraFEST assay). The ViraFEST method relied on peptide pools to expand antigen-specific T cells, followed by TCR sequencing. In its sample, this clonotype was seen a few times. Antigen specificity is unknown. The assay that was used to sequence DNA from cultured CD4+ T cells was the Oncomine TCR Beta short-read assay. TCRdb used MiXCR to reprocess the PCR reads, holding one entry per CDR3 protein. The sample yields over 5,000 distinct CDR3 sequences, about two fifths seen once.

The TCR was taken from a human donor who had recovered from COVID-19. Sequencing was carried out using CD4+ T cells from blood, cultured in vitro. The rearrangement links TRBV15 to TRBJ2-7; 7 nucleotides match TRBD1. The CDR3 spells CATSRAGQGVGEQYF. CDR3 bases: TGTGCCACCAGCAGAGCTGGGCAGGGGGTAGGGGAGCAGTACTTC. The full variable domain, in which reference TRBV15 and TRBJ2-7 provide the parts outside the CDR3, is DAMVIQNPRYQVTQFGKPVTLSCSQTLNHNVMYWYQQKSSQAPKLLFHYYDKDFNNEADTPDNFQSRRPNTSFCFLDIRSPGLGDTAMYLCATSRAGQGVGEQYFGPGTRLTVT.